Reported below is one T cell receptor (beta chain). The record originates from a study of blood T cell repertoires in COVID-19. Across the whole study: Researchers got acute and convalescent COVID-19 samples from the United States, Italy and Spain. T cells, B-cell-depleted T cells, or PBMCs provided the cDNA or gDNA that served as material.

Germline V CDR1 and CDR2: SGHNT, YENEEA. The CDR3 contains 12 residues. Trimming shortened V by 3 bases and J by 3 bases, and 6 bases separated the two germline ends. As processed by the authors: Cell counts per sample came from amplifying reference gene primers. Measured with immunoSEQ multiplex PCR; TCRdb has only the in-frame clones, and not every one. That table supplies the V and J calls and clone size; D and trimming were determined from the DNA. The data contain hundreds of thousands of clones, approximately 89% of them singletons. This clonotype was obtained from a man younger than 35 with COVID-19, enrolled during active disease. The chain links TRBV11-3 to TRBJ2-7; D is unresolved. Input material: peripheral blood. The CDR3 protein is CASSLNYYEQYF. CDR3 sequence (DNA): TGTGCCAGCAGCTTGAACTACTACGAGCAGTACTTC.